Listed below are T cell receptor beta chains from one sample, sequenced in a study of blood T cell repertoires in COVID-19. The repertoire was sequenced with immunoSEQ multiplex PCR; TCRdb's copy has only in-frame clones and lacks some. This sample carries about 280,000 clones, around nine tenths of them seen once, and the ten largest clones take 11%. The sequenced sample consisted of peripheral blood. Receptors originate from a woman in her thirties with COVID-19, enrolled during active disease. Both conserved end residues are part of each CDR3. Fields, in order: V gene, J gene, clone size, D gene, CDR3 DNA, CDR3 protein. A D gene is named only where the DNA matches it firmly. Clone size is stated in some rows and not others, as once, few, many or a class when expanded.

>TRBV11-2|TRBJ2-7|.|TRBD2
TGTGCCAGCAGCTTCACTAGCGGGAGTCCAAGCTCCTACGAGCAGTACTTC
CASSFTSGSPSSYEQYF
>TRBV6-5|TRBJ1-3|few|TRBD1
TGTGCCAGCAGCCGTACAGGGGGAGGAAACACCATATATTTT
CASSRTGGGNTIYF
>TRBV7-9|TRBJ2-4|.|TRBD1
TGTGCCAGCAGCCCAACCGGGACAGGTGATAAAAACATTCAGTACTTC
CASSPTGTGDKNIQYF
>TRBV9|TRBJ2-7|.|TRBD2
TGTGCCAGCAGCGTAGAAGCGGGAGGTAGAGAGCAGTACTTC
CASSVEAGGREQYF
>TRBV29-1|TRBJ2-5|.|TRBD2
TGCAGCGTTGTTTTCCTGACTAGCGGGAAGGAGACCCAGTACTTC
CSVVFLTSGKETQYF
>TRBV20-1|TRBJ1-5|.|.
TGCAGTGCTAGTCGAAGGGGAAGCAATCAGCCCCAGCATTTT
CSASRRGSNQPQHF
>TRBV19|TRBJ1-1|.|TRBD1
TGTGCCAGTAGTTACGCAGGGGGCGGCACTGAAGCTTTCTTT
CASSYAGGGTEAFF
>TRBV3-1/TRBV3-2|TRBJ1-3|.|.
TGTGCCAGCAGCCAAGACCCGACACTGAGCTCTGGAAACACCATATATTTT
CASSQDPTLSSGNTIYF
>TRBV29-1|TRBJ2-3|.|.
TGCAGCGTTCAGGGGACCACAGATACGCAGTATTTT
CSVQGTTDTQYF
>TRBV18|TRBJ1-2|.|TRBD1
TGTGCCAGCTCACCAAATTTGGGACAGGGGTTTGGCTACACCTTC
CASSPNLGQGFGYTF
>TRBV24-1|TRBJ1-5|.|TRBD1
TGTGCCACCAGTGACCCCGGGACAGGGGGCGCGTTTCAGCCCCAGCATTTT
CATSDPGTGGAFQPQHF
>TRBV5-8|TRBJ1-2|few|TRBD1
TGTGCCAGCAGCTACTTACAGGGGGCAATTGGCTACACCTTC
CASSYLQGAIGYTF
>TRBV30|TRBJ1-5|.|TRBD1
TGTGCCTGGAGCGCCGGGACAGGGGATCAGCCCCAGCATTTT
CAWSAGTGDQPQHF
>TRBV19|TRBJ2-3|few|TRBD1
TGTGCCAGTAAAGAACAGGGGCCAGATACGCAGTATTTT
CASKEQGPDTQYF
>TRBV7-3|TRBJ1-1|.|.
TGTGCCAGCAGCTTACAAGAAGCTTTCTTT
CASSLQEAFF
>TRBV9|TRBJ2-1|.|.
TGTGCCAGCAGCGTAACGGGTACCACCTACAATGAGCAGTTCTTC
CASSVTGTTYNEQFF
>TRBV5-1|TRBJ1-1|once|.
TGCGCCAGCAGCTTGGCAGGGGCGAACACTGAAGCTTTCTTT
CASSLAGANTEAFF
>TRBV6-5|TRBJ1-1|.|.
TGTGCCAGCACCGCGTGGGGGGGGAGCACTGAAGCTTTCTTT
CASTAWGGSTEAFF
>TRBV29-1|TRBJ2-1|.|.
TGCAGCGTTAAAAACGTAGAACGCTACAATGAGCAGTTCTTC
CSVKNVERYNEQFF
>TRBV7-2|TRBJ2-7|.|.
TGTGCCAGCAGCTTGCTACAGGGTAGCGAGCAGTACTTC
CASSLLQGSEQYF
>TRBV19|TRBJ1-1|once|TRBD1
TGTGCCAGTAGCAAATCCTCCAGGGGGAGCGAAGCTTTCTTT
CASSKSSRGSEAFF